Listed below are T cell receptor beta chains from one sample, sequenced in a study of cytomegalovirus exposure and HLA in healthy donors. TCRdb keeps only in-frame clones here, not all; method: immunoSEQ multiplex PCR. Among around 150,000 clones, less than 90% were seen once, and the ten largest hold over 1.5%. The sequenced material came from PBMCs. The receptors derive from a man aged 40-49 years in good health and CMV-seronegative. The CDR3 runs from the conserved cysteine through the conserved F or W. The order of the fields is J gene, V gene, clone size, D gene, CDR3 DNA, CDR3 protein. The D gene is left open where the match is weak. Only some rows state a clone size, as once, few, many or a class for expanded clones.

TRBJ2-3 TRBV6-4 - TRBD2 TGTGCCAGCAGTATCCTAGCGGGAGGGACAGATACGCAGTATTTT CASSILAGGTDTQYF
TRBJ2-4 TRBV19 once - TGTGCCAGCCGAGGGGGGGGTTTGAACATTCAGTACTTC CASRGGGLNIQYF
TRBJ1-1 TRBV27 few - TGTGCCAGCAGTCCTTATACACAGGGAGCAGGGGCAGAAGCTTTCTTT CASSPYTQGAGAEAFF
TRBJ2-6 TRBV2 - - TGTGCCTCAAGGCGAGGCCTTAGCTCTGGGGCCAACGTCCTGACTTTC CASRRGLSSGANVLTF
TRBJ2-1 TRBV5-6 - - TGTGCCAGCAGCTATAGCTATTCCTACAATGAGCAGTTCTTC CASSYSYSYNEQFF
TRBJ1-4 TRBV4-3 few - TGCGCCAGCAGCCAAGAGTGGGGGAGGGGCAGGGTGGCTAATGAAAAACTGTTTTTT CASSQEWGRGRVANEKLFF
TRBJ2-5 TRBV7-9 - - TGTTCCAGCAGTCCTAGCTGGGAGACCCAGTACTTC CSSSPSWETQYF
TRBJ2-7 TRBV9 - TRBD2 TGTGCCAGCAGCCCGCCGGGACTAGGTTCGACCGAGCAGTACTTC CASSPPGLGSTEQYF
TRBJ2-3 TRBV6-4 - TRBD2 TGTGCCAGCAGTGAGGGGGGACTAGGGGCAGATACGCAGTATTTT CASSEGGLGADTQYF
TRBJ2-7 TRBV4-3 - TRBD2 TGCGCCAGCAGCCAAGAGGGGGGGAGGAGGGCGCAGTACTTC CASSQEGGRRAQYF
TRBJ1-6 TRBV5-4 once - TGTGCCAGCAGCTCTAGTGGGTACAGGGTAAATTCACCCCTCCACTTT CASSSSGYRVNSPLHF